This T cell receptor (beta chain) came from a study of T cell repertoires in cytomegalovirus infection. The wider study: Epitope selection comprised recently identified HLA-C-restricted CMV epitopes and well-studied HLA-B-restricted CMV epitopes.

The V gene lost 2 bases and the J gene lost 5 bases, with 7 bases spanning the gap. The CDR3 is 12 amino acids. Germline V gene lookup returns CDR1 MNHNY and CDR2 SVGAGI (reference sequence). Findings of the study overall: In two of eight donors, the top clonotype was HLA-C-restricted CMV-specific. The study identified carriers of CMV plus the relevant HLA from cumulative public TCR beta family frequency.

A word on this clonotype: Its antigen is not identified.

One entry per CDR3 protein results from TCRdb running MiXCR on the reads. The profile shows roughly 860,000 distinct CDR3 sequences, around a third of them singletons. The sample in question was cultured CD8+ T cells from PBMCs, obtained from culture after CMV antigen stimulation. This chain connects TRBV6-6 to TRBJ2-7; D is unresolved. The receptor was isolated from a human donor in good health (CMV status not recorded). Some clones in this sample may be carry-over from other donors' samples. The chain's CDR3 is CASSYRVHEQYF. The CDR3, as DNA: TGTGCCAGCAGTTACAGAGTCCACGAGCAGTACTTC.